One sample yielded the 18 T cell receptor beta chains listed below, sequenced in a study of a mutant IDH1 vaccine in newly diagnosed glioma. Their cognate antigens are unknown. The time point denotes: week 5, during vaccination. Each vaccine dose was 300 ug of mutant IDH1 20-mer peptide, with topical imiquimod. The protocol was immunoSEQ multiplex PCR, while the TCRdb copy is restricted to in-frame clones and leaves out a portion. The table lists under 95,000 clones, 90% to 95% of them singletons. The sample was PBMCs, taken from a glioma patient whose treatment included an IDH1 peptide vaccine. These receptors were obtained from a woman in her fifties or sixties with glioma.

This clone occurred a few times. The DNA for the CDR3 is TGCGCCAGCAACCGACAGGGGGCAAATCAGCCCCAGCATTTT. Amino acid sequence: CASNRQGANQPQHF. The rearrangement uses TRBV5-1 and TRBJ1-5; 10 positions match TRBD1. The CDR3 consists of 14 residues. CDR1 and CDR2 (germline): SGHRS, YFSETQ. V was clipped by 6 bases and J by 4 bases; unmatched bases: 4.

The chain couples TRBV30 to TRBJ2-3; D ambiguous. Trimming cost V 1 base and J 2 bases, with 10 bases left between them. Germline V CDR1 and CDR2: GTSNPN, SVGIG (reference sequence). The CDR3 is 14 amino acids. CDR3: CAWSGLLHTDTQYF. CDR3 DNA sequence: TGTGCCTGGAGTGGACTCCTACACACAGATACGCAGTATTTT.

The chain combines TRBV30 with TRBJ2-3; 7 bases are a match to TRBD2. CDR1 is GTSNPN and CDR2 is SVGIG in the germline V gene (reference sequence). This CDR3 region has 12 residues. V dropped 8 bases and J dropped 1; count of bases not matched to a gene: 3. CDR3 nucleotides: TGTGCCCGCGCGGGGGGCACAGATACGCAGTATTTT. It yields the protein CARAGGTDTQYF.

This chain joins TRBV30 and TRBJ2-1; D remains ambiguous. V lost 3 bases, J lost 8 bases, and 11 bases lay in between. The CDR3 runs to 12 residues. Per the germline V gene, CDR1 is GTSNPN and CDR2 is SVGIG (reference sequence). The CDR3 nucleotides are TGTGCCTGGAGCCCAGACATTTATGAGCAGTTCTTC. This encodes CAWSPDIYEQFF.

This clone was seen only once. This sequence joins TRBV25-1 and TRBJ2-1; D is unclear. CDR1 and CDR2 from the germline V gene are MGHDK and SYGVNS. The CDR3 loop spans 15 amino acids. V was clipped by 4 bases and J by 3 bases, with 13 bases between them. The CDR3 spells CASSARILDYNEQFF. The CDR3 DNA reads as TGTGCCAGCAGTGCTAGGATATTAGACTACAATGAGCAGTTCTTC.

This chain joins TRBV2 and TRBJ2-3; 11 positions match TRBD2. The germline CDR1 and CDR2 sequences are SNHLY and FYNNEI. J was trimmed by 6 bases and V by 7 bases; bases with no gene match: 6. The CDR3 is made up of 14 amino acids. The CDR3 DNA reads as TGTGCCAGCAAAACTAGCGGGAGAGGTGATACGCAGTATTTT. Translation: CASKTSGRGDTQYF.

V is TRBV4-1 and J is TRBJ1-2; D is perhaps TRBD1 (5 bases). Trimming removed 2 bases at V and 7 bases at J, with 14 bases between. The CDR3 runs 14 residues. The V gene's germline CDR1 is MGHRA and CDR2 YSYEKL. In DNA, the CDR3 is TGCGCCAGCAGCCAACCTAGACAGAGTCGTGGCTACACCTTC. Protein sequence: CASSQPRQSRGYTF.

The V and J genes are TRBV7-9 and TRBJ2-1; 7 nucleotides agree with TRBD2. The CDR3 length is 13 residues. V lost 5 bases, J lost 8 bases, and 6 bases stayed unmatched. From germline, CDR1 is SEHNR and CDR2 FQNEAQ (reference sequence). DNA of the CDR3: TGTGCCAGCAGCCCCCCTACTAGCGATGAGCAGTTCTTC. Amino acid sequence: CASSPPTSDEQFF.

This CDR3 reads CASSHRAGELFF. The CDR3 DNA is TGTGCCAGCAGTCATCGGGCCGGGGAGCTGTTTTTT. The chain carries TRBV6-6 and TRBJ2-2; D is unresolved. With 5 bases removed from V and 6 bases from J, the gap between germline ends came to 7 bases. The CDR3 runs 12 residues. CDR1 is MNHNY, CDR2 SVGAGI, per germline (reference sequence).

V is TRBV10-3 and J is TRBJ2-3; TRBD2 aligns across 11 bases. CDR1 is ENHRY, CDR2 SYGVKD, per germline. The CDR3 has 16 residues. Trimming at V came to 2 bases and at J to 5 bases, leaving 6 bases not matched to a gene. The CDR3 region has the DNA TGTGCCATCAGTGAGAGGAGTAGCGGGAGGGGAGATACGCAGTATTTT. As protein: CAISERSSGRGDTQYF.

Written as DNA, the CDR3 is TGTGCCAGCAGCGCTACAGGGTACAATGAGCAGTTCTTC. Translating it yields CASSATGYNEQFF. The chain uses TRBV9 and TRBJ2-1; D might be TRBD1 (6 bases). Germline assignment: CDR1 SGDLS and CDR2 YYNGEE. This CDR3 contains 13 residues. Trimming removed 3 bases from V and 4 bases from J, with 8 bases in between. The full variable domain, with the rest looked up from reference TRBV9 and TRBJ2-1, is DSGVTQTPKHLITATGQRVTLRCSPRSGDLSVYWYQQSLDQGLQFLIQYYNGEERAKGNILERFSAQQFPDLHSELNLSSLELGDSALYFCASSATGYNEQFFGPGTRLTVL.

The V and J genes are TRBV30 and TRBJ1-1; no clear D. Trimming took off 4 bases at V and 5 bases at J, with 11 bases between the two ends. This CDR3 spans 12 amino acids. Per germline, CDR1 GTSNPN and CDR2 SVGIG (reference sequence). The CDR3 reads CAWNKVTTEAFF. The CDR3 DNA follows: TGTGCCTGGAACAAGGTGACTACTGAAGCTTTCTTT.

The chain's CDR3 is CASSSQGFGDQPQHF. The CDR3 DNA sequence: TGTGCCAGCAGCTCACAGGGGTTTGGCGATCAGCCCCAGCATTTT. The V call is TRBV7-2, the J call TRBJ1-5; 7 bases are a match to TRBD1. CDR3 length: 15 amino acids. The germline CDR1 and CDR2 sequences are SGHTA and FQGNSA. J gave up 5 bases and V 4 bases, and 8 bases lay outside the gene matches.

The chain combines TRBV2 with TRBJ1-1, with D possibly matching TRBD1 (5 bases). The CDR3 totals 15 residues. Germline V lookup: CDR1 SNHLY, CDR2 FYNNEI. Trimming shortened V by 2 bases and J by 1 base, and 11 bases separated the two germline ends. The chain's CDR3 is CASSERAGRNTEAFF. The CDR3 coding sequence is TGTGCCAGCAGTGAAAGGGCAGGGCGGAACACTGAAGCTTTCTTT.

J is TRBJ1-1 and V is TRBV27, with D maybe TRBD1 (5 bases). Germline CDR1 reads MNHEY; CDR2 reads SMNVEV (reference sequence). The germline V and J ends were trimmed by 4 bases and 4 bases, with 16 bases remaining between them. This CDR3 region has 15 residues. The CDR3 reads CASSYGGGAVTEAFF. The CDR3 nucleotides read TGTGCCAGCAGTTACGGAGGAGGGGCAGTCACTGAAGCTTTCTTT.

The V call is TRBV19, the J call TRBJ2-1; 11 nucleotides agree with TRBD2. The CDR3 is made up of 15 amino acids. Trimming removed 0 bases from V and 10 bases from J; junction bases left unmatched: 5. Per germline, CDR1 LNHDA and CDR2 SQIVND (reference sequence). The DNA for the CDR3 is TGTGCCAGTAGTATAGAAACTAGCGGGAGAGAGGAGCAGTTCTTC. It codes for CASSIETSGREEQFF.

This clone was picked up a small number of times. V and J are TRBV15 and TRBJ2-5, with D maybe TRBD2 (6 bases). V gave up 4 bases and J gave up 1 base, with 19 bases separating them. CDR1 is LNHNV, CDR2 YYDKDF, per germline (reference sequence). There are 17 residues in the CDR3. CDR3 region: CATSTPPVQGGQETQYF. The CDR3 DNA reads as TGTGCCACCAGCACCCCACCAGTTCAGGGAGGCCAAGAGACCCAGTACTTC.

The rearrangement joins TRBV12-5 to TRBJ2-2, with D perhaps matching TRBD2 (6 bases). This CDR3 has 13 residues. Germline V gene sequence: CDR1 LGHNT, CDR2 FRNRAP. Trimming took off 6 bases at V and 8 bases at J, with 13 bases between the two ends. The DNA of the CDR3 is TGTGCTAGTGGCAAGGACTACCTTGGGGAGCTGTTTTTT. Protein product: CASGKDYLGELFF.